The table lists the clone carrying this T cell receptor (beta chain) with many counts. Described time point: persistent/refractory GD, antithyroid drugs over 5 years with positive TRAb. PBMC RNA was the source of the TCR library. Germline V gene data show CDR1 as SEHNR and CDR2 as FQNEAQ (reference sequence). CDR3 size: 14 residues. V was clipped by 1 base and J by 5 bases, with 11 bases between them. iRepertoire HTBI primers and Arm-PCR of CDR3 regions built TCR beta libraries. TCRdb processed the multiplex PCR reads anew with MiXCR; each CDR3 protein has one entry. The sample yields about 460,000 distinct CDR3 sequences, about 20% seen once. The entry originates in a study of regulatory T cells in long-lasting Graves disease.

Sequences were derived from peripheral blood mononuclear cells (PBMCs), sampled when the disease was refractory, from a patient treated with antithyroid drugs. The sequence came from a female donor with Graves disease. V gene TRBV7-9 combines with J gene TRBJ2-5; D is uncertain. Written as DNA, the CDR3 is TGTGCCAGCAGCTTAGAGTCCGTGGGGGAGACCCAGTACTTC. Its translation: CASSLESVGETQYF.